This TCR beta chain derives from a study of identical twins. The table lists this clonotype with many counts. Everyone who gave samples was a healthy Caucasian. It was template switching that added a universal primer site, and there were unique molecular identifiers on the cDNA. TCRdb passed the 5' RACE reads through MiXCR, listing each CDR3 protein once. The data show 400,000 to 500,000 distinct CDR3 sequences, with approximately 17% seen just once and around 10% held by the top ten. With V trimmed by 5 bases and J by 5 bases, 14 bases remained unmatched. The CDR3 runs to 16 residues. Germline CDR1 reads LNHDA; CDR2 reads SQIVND (reference sequence).

Sequenced: naive T cells sorted from blood. The chain is built from TRBV19 and TRBJ2-5, with 7 bases aligning to TRBD1. This sequence originates from a middle-aged man in good health. CDR3 in DNA: TGTGCCAGTAGTCCGGGGACAGATCCGCTTCGGGAGACCCAGTACTTC. Translating it yields CASSPGTDPLRETQYF.